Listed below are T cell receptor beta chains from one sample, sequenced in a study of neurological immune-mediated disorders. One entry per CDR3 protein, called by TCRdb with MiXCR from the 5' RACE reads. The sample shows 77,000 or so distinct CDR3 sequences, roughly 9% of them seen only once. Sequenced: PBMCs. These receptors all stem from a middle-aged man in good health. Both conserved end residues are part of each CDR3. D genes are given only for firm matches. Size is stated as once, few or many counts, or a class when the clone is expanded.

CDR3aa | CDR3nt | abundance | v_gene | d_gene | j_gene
CASRVGPSGNTIYF | TGTGCCAGCAGGGTGGGCCCCTCTGGAAACACCATATATTTT | few | TRBV28 | . | TRBJ1-3
CASSQVGGDTQYF | TGCGCCAGCAGCCAAGTCGGGGGAGATACGCAGTATTTT | many | TRBV4-1 | . | TRBJ2-3
CASSLRQGNTGELFF | TGTGCCAGCAGCTTGCGGCAGGGAAACACCGGGGAGCTGTTTTTT | many | TRBV5-4 | . | TRBJ2-2
CASSSFHQGRETQYF | TGCGCCAGCAGCTCTTTTCACCAGGGTAGAGAGACCCAGTACTTC | many | TRBV5-1 | . | TRBJ2-5
CASSLGQGTSYEQYF | TGTGCCAGCAGCTTAGGGCAGGGGACTTCCTACGAGCAGTACTTC | many | TRBV5-5 | . | TRBJ2-7
CASSLGEGGIYEQYF | TGTGCCAGCAGTTTAGGGGAGGGAGGAATCTACGAGCAGTACTTC | many | TRBV12-3/TRBV12-4 | TRBD2 | TRBJ2-7
CASSLFSRSPPLHF | TGTGCCAGCAGTTTATTTTCCCGGTCCCCACCCCTCCACTTT | few | TRBV28 | . | TRBJ1-6
CASGAHGTEVPSETQYF | TGCGCCAGCGGGGCCCATGGGACAGAGGTACCCTCAGAGACCCAGTACTTC | many | TRBV5-1 | TRBD1 | TRBJ2-5
CASSPMTGNTDTQYF | TGCGCCAGCAGCCCGATGACAGGTAACACAGATACGCAGTATTTT | many | TRBV5-1 | . | TRBJ2-3
CSAKVAGSYNEQFF | TGCAGTGCTAAAGTAGCGGGGTCCTACAATGAGCAGTTCTTC | many | TRBV20-1 | TRBD2 | TRBJ2-1
CASSYKFFGGRASTDTQYF | TGTGCCAGCAGTTACAAGTTTTTCGGCGGGAGGGCCAGCACAGATACGCAGTATTTT | many | TRBV6-5 | TRBD2 | TRBJ2-3